Each of the 13 T cell receptor beta chains below was sequenced from the same sample in a study of tumor-infiltrating lymphocytes in primary liver carcinoma. Without any cell sorting, roughly 18-30 mg of bulk tissue yielded co-extracted RNA and DNA. Constant-region priming of 500 ng total RNA yielded TCR beta cDNA. Three-round nested multiplex PCR performed with slightly modified ARM-PCR produced the TCR beta libraries. The first two PCR rounds used TRBV1-TRBV30 primers with a Cbeta primer, roughly 10 cycles each. TCRdb re-analysed the multiplex PCR reads in MiXCR, keeping a single row per CDR3 protein. The table lists more than 60,000 distinct CDR3 sequences, approximately 74% of them singletons. Material for sequencing was liver tumor tissue from sampling region 4. Subset: tumor region T4, right-lateral pole. Source of these receptors: a man between 40 and 49 years old with primary liver carcinoma and hepatitis B virus infection.

In the case of this clonotype: The junction and the germline gene differ at one end; a read error may be behind it. This chain links TRBV19 with TRBJ2-7; 7 nucleotides align to TRBD2. This CDR3 contains 14 residues. In germline, CDR1 is LNHDA, CDR2 SQIVND (reference sequence). CDR3 in amino acids: CASSIGGGTYKQYF. DNA for the CDR3: TGTGCCAGTAGTATTGGGGGAGGGACCTACAAGCAGTACTTC.

This clonotype was picked up many times. The chain carries TRBV14 and TRBJ2-7, with a weak D call TRBD2 (8 bases). Trimming took off 2 bases at V and 7 bases at J, with 18 bases between the two ends. CDR3 length: 15 amino acids. The germline gives CDR1 SGHDN, CDR2 FVKESK. DNA of the CDR3: TGTGCCAGCAGCCAAACGGGACTAGGGGGCTGGGAGCAGTACTTC. This gives the protein CASSQTGLGGWEQYF.

A remark on this clonotype: Since the CDR3 does not end with the conserved phenylalanine or tryptophan, this likely comes from a read error. This sequence joins TRBV5-6 and TRBJ2-3, with D tentatively TRBD2 (5 bases). The germline V gene encodes CDR1 SGHDT and CDR2 YYEEEE. The V end was cut by 4 bases, the J end by 2 bases, with 11 bases between. This CDR3 region has 14 residues. The CDR3 reads CASSLGLVTDTQYL. The CDR3 DNA reads TGTGCCAGCAGCCTAGGACTGGTCACAGATACGCAGTATCTT.

Concerning this clonotype itself: The conserved final phenylalanine or tryptophan is absent from the CDR3, which likely points to a read error. The chain is built from TRBV29-1 and TRBJ2-3; D unresolved. The CDR3 extends over 10 amino acids. Germline CDR1 reads SQVTM; CDR2 reads ANQGSEA. The CDR3 loop is CRVVQHTQYS. The CDR3, as DNA: TGCAGAGTTGTTCAGCATACACAGTATTCT.

With respect to this clonotype: One end of the junction is discordant with germline, which a read error may explain. The chain combines TRBV10-3 with TRBJ1-5; D unclear. CDR3 length: 14 amino acids. Per the germline V gene, CDR1 is ENHRY and CDR2 is SYGVKD. CDR3 nucleotide sequence: TGTGTCATCAGTGAGTCGTCGAACTATCAGCGCAAGCATTTT. It is translated as CVISESSNYQRKHF.

The rearrangement uses TRBV5-6 and TRBJ2-7, with 7 bases that match TRBD1. The junction had 11 bases not matched to a gene; V was cut back by 6 bases and J by 5 bases. The CDR3 spans 14 residues. Germline CDR1 is SGHDT and CDR2 is YYEEEE. CDR3: CASTRTGQPHEQYF. Written as DNA, the CDR3 is TGTGCCAGCACCAGGACAGGTCAACCCCACGAGCAGTACTTC.

Remarks on this clonotype: The conserved phenylalanine or tryptophan is not found at the CDR3 terminus, so this likely reflects a read error. The chain joins TRBV10-3 to TRBJ1-1; tentatively, D is TRBD1 (6 bases). This CDR3 has 14 amino acids. Germline-derived CDR1 and CDR2 are ENHRY and SYGVKD. Trimming left V 4 bases short and J 1 base short, with 10 bases between. The DNA for the CDR3 is TGTGCCATCAGTGGGGACAAGGGGAACACTGAAGCTTTCATT. It encodes CAISGDKGNTEAFI.

The chain employs TRBV7-9 and TRBJ2-3, with D perhaps TRBD1 (5 bases). The end of the DNA aligns better with TRBJ1-5, so the J call may be wrong. Germline V gene lookup returns CDR1 SEHNR and CDR2 FQNEAQ (reference sequence). CDR3 length: 17 amino acids. The CDR3, as DNA: TGTGCCAGCAGCCCCTGGACTAGCGGGAGGGGCACAGATACGCAGCATTTT. Amino acids: CASSPWTSGRGTDTQHF.

By share, this clonotype ranks as medium-sized. The chain combines TRBV11-3 with TRBJ2-6, with D perhaps TRBD1 (5 bases). CDR3 length equals 14 residues. Trimming took off 5 bases at V and 2 bases at J, with 7 bases between the two ends. Germline V gene data show CDR1 as SGHNT and CDR2 as YENEEA. CDR3 in amino acids: CASSDRAGANVLTF. The CDR3 DNA reads TGTGCCAGCAGCGACAGAGCTGGGGCCAACGTCCTGACTTTC.

This chain links TRBV28 with TRBJ1-4; weak D call: TRBD1 (5 bases). Trimming took 1 base from V and 8 from J, leaving 14 bases between them. Germline-derived CDR1 and CDR2 are MDHEN and SYDVKM. The CDR3 has 15 residues. In DNA form, the CDR3 reads TGTGCCAGCAGTTTATATGAGGGGATTATCGAAAAACTGTTTTTT. This sequence encodes CASSLYEGIIEKLFF.

This sequence joins TRBV18 and TRBJ2-1; TRBD2 aligns across 13 bases. CDR3 length equals 16 residues. V was pared by 4 bases and J by 7 bases, with 7 bases of the junction left unmatched. The germline CDR1 and CDR2 sequences are KGHSH and LQKENI. The CDR3 sequence is CASSHSTSGRTNEQFF. For the CDR3, the DNA is TGTGCCAGCTCACATTCGACTAGCGGGAGGACGAATGAGCAGTTCTTC.

Turning to this clonotype: The CDR3 does not end in the conserved phenylalanine or tryptophan, so this is likely a read error. V is TRBV11-2 and J is TRBJ2-3; perhaps TRBD2 as D (5 bases). The CDR3 sequence is 15 residues long. Looked up from germline, CDR1 is SGHAT and CDR2 is FQNNGV. V dropped 2 bases and J dropped 4 bases, with 13 bases sitting between them. In DNA, the CDR3 is TGTGCCAGCAGCTTACTAGCTTTTAGCGCAGATACGCAGTATTTG. Its protein is CASSLLAFSADTQYL.

The chain uses TRBV12-5 and TRBJ2-5; 14 nucleotides line up with TRBD2. CDR3 size: 15 residues. CDR1 is LGHNT, CDR2 FRNRAP, per germline. The CDR3 DNA sequence: TGTGCAAGAGGTTTGGGACTAGCGGGAGTAGAGACCCAGTACTTC. This sequence encodes CARGLGLAGVETQYF.